One sample yielded the 18 T cell receptor beta chains listed below, sequenced in a study of T cells in Graves' hyperthyroidism and ophthalmopathy. RNA transcripts provided the source from which TCR beta CDR3 regions were amplified. The TCR CDR3 was amplified in a first-round RT-PCR using the HTBI primer set. TCRdb fed the multiplex PCR reads into MiXCR, producing one record per CDR3 protein. Altogether approximately 520,000 distinct CDR3 sequences are present, approximately 25% being singletons, with the ten largest covering about 11%. The specimen was blood. These receptors were obtained from a woman aged 25 to 39 with Graves' ophthalmopathy.

This clonotype was seen many times. V is TRBV27 and J is TRBJ1-3; TRBD1 might be the D (5 bases). Germline CDR1 reads MNHEY; CDR2 reads SMNVEV (reference sequence). The CDR3 has 15 residues. With 4 bases removed from V and 2 bases from J, the gap between germline ends came to 12 bases. CDR3 region: CASSSRGLTGNTIYF. The CDR3 region has the DNA TGTGCCAGCAGTTCCCGGGGACTCACTGGAAACACCATATATTTT.

The table lists this clonotype with many counts. The V and J genes are TRBV7-9 and TRBJ1-2; no firm D call. Trimming stripped 7 bases from V and 6 bases from J, with 21 bases between. The V gene's germline CDR1 is SEHNR and CDR2 FQNEAQ (reference sequence). This CDR3 region has 15 residues. The DNA of the CDR3 is TGTGCCAGCACCCACCCCCGGACCGTTTTGGATGGCTACACCTTC. Translated: CASTHPRTVLDGYTF.

This clonotype came up many times. The gene calls are TRBV5-1 and TRBJ1-1; TRBD1 aligns across 11 bases. V shed 5 bases, J shed 11 bases, and the junction held 11 bases outside the gene matches. The CDR3 length is 14 residues. The germline gives CDR1 SGHRS, CDR2 YFSETQ. CDR3 DNA: TGCGCCAGCAGATGGACAGGGGGCGACTCGAGCGCTTTCTTT. Amino acid sequence: CASRWTGGDSSAFF.

This clonotype was seen repeatedly, ten times or more. The genes are TRBV7-2 and TRBJ2-5; 11 bases match TRBD2. Germline V gene data show CDR1 as SGHTA and CDR2 as FQGNSA. The V gene end was trimmed by 6 bases and the J gene end by 4 bases; junction bases not matched to a gene: 4. This CDR3 has 14 residues. The CDR3 region is CASSTLAGGETQYF. The CDR3 DNA follows: TGTGCCAGCAGTACTCTAGCGGGGGGAGAGACCCAGTACTTC.

This chain links TRBV7-9 with TRBJ1-1; TRBD1 might be the D (5 bases). This CDR3 is 14 amino acids long. V was clipped by 4 bases and J by 11 bases, with 20 bases between them. Germline CDR1 and CDR2: SEHNR and FQNEAQ (reference sequence). DNA for the CDR3: TGTGCCAGCAGCTCAACCCAGGGCGGCTACATGGCTTTCTTT. This encodes CASSSTQGGYMAFF.

This chain joins TRBV28 and TRBJ1-6; no firm D call. V lost 8 bases to trimming and J lost 0 bases, with 8 bases between them. The CDR3 has 14 amino acids. CDR1 and CDR2 from the germline V gene are MDHEN and SYDVKM. The CDR3, as DNA: TGTGCCAGCGGAGAGAGCTCCTATAATTCACCCCTCCACTTT. It specifies CASGESSYNSPLHF.

The chain combines TRBV19 with TRBJ1-1, with 7 positions matching TRBD1. The V segment lost 7 bases and the J segment 5 bases; nucleotides outside the gene matches: 10. The CDR3 runs to 14 residues. Germline CDR1 and CDR2: LNHDA and SQIVND (reference sequence). The CDR3 coding sequence is TGTGCCAGTACCGCGACAGGGTTCGGGACTGAAGCTTTCTTT. It yields the protein CASTATGFGTEAFF. Using reference TRBV19 and TRBJ1-1 for the parts outside the CDR3, the full variable domain is DGGITQSPKYLFRKEGQNVTLSCEQNLNHDAMYWYRQDPGQGLRLIYYSQIVNDFQKGDIAEGYSVSREKKESFPLTVTSAQKNPTAFYLCASTATGFGTEAFFGQGTRLTVV.

This clonotype was seen ten or more times. This CDR3 is CASSHPTPSGANVLTF. The CDR3 DNA follows: TGTGCCAGCAGTCACCCGACACCCTCTGGGGCCAACGTCCTGACTTTC. The V call is TRBV6-5, the J call TRBJ2-6; no clear D gene. The V gene lost 5 bases and the J gene lost 0 bases, with 11 bases spanning the gap. CDR1 MNHEY and CDR2 SVGAGI come from the germline V gene. The CDR3 runs 16 residues.

This clonotype was seen at least ten times. The chain links TRBV7-2 to TRBJ2-7; 7 positions agree with TRBD1. This CDR3 is 15 amino acids long. Germline loops: CDR1 SGHTA, CDR2 FQGNSA. The junction had 8 bases not matched to a gene; V was cut back by 3 bases and J by 3 bases. The CDR3 region has the DNA TGTGCCAGCAGCTTCGAGGGGGCGTTCTTCTACGAGCAGTACTTC. It codes for CASSFEGAFFYEQYF.

The sample holds many counts of this clonotype. The J gene is TRBJ2-7, the V gene TRBV7-2, with D maybe TRBD2 (5 bases). V lost 5 bases, J lost 3 bases, and 11 bases lay in between. This CDR3 comprises 13 residues. In germline, CDR1 is SGHTA, CDR2 FQGNSA. This CDR3 reads CASSLLVNYEQYF. CDR3 DNA: TGTGCCAGCAGCCTACTAGTTAACTACGAGCAGTACTTC.

This rearrangement joins TRBV11-1 to TRBJ2-2; D is tentatively TRBD1 or TRBD2 (5 bases each). The germline gives CDR1 SGHAT, CDR2 FQDESV (reference sequence). This CDR3 comprises 16 residues. V dropped 5 bases and J dropped 2 bases, with 15 bases sitting between them. The CDR3 nucleotides read TGTGCCAGCAGCCCCTCCGGGGCAGCCAACACCGGGGAGCTGTTTTTT. Translation: CASSPSGAANTGELFF.

This clonotype was seen a few times. The chain combines TRBV19 with TRBJ1-1; the D gene is possibly TRBD1 (5 bases). The V end lost 2 bases, the J end lost 5 bases, and 18 bases lay between the germline ends. In germline, CDR1 is LNHDA, CDR2 SQIVND (reference sequence). CDR3 length: 16 amino acids. CDR3: CASSIITGRRGTEAFF. The CDR3 nucleotides read TGTGCCAGTAGTATAATAACGGGACGACGAGGAACTGAAGCTTTCTTT.

This clonotype was seen at least ten times. The chain recombines TRBV12-3 or TRBV12-4 with TRBJ1-1, with 7 bases matching TRBD1. The CDR3 has 15 amino acids. J lost 1 base, V lost 2 bases, and 4 bases had no gene match. The CDR3 region is CASSLIQGTNTEAFF. As DNA, the CDR3 is TGTGCCAGCAGTTTAATACAGGGGACGAACACTGAAGCTTTCTTT.

V gene TRBV7-3 combines with J gene TRBJ2-5; unclear D gene. The CDR3 contains 16 residues. Germline CDR1 SGHTA, CDR2 FQGTGA. The ends were cut back, 5 bases at V and 1 base at J, with 17 bases in the middle. CDR3 sequence reads: CASSPNPRHIQETQYF. The CDR3 DNA sequence: TGTGCCAGCAGCCCAAACCCCCGACACATCCAAGAGACCCAGTACTTC.

This clonotype has a count of ten or more. The chain employs TRBV29-1 and TRBJ1-1; D gene unclear. Per germline, CDR1 SQVTM and CDR2 ANQGSEA. The V end lost 7 bases, the J end lost 0 bases, and 12 bases lay between the germline ends. CDR3 length: 13 residues. The CDR3 spells CSACASVNTEAFF. The CDR3 coding sequence is TGCAGCGCCTGCGCGTCGGTGAACACTGAAGCTTTCTTT.

This clonotype was seen ten or more times. This chain's CDR3 is CATSRRTGPQPQHF. The CDR3 region has the DNA TGTGCCACCAGCAGACGGACAGGGCCTCAGCCCCAGCATTTT. This chain uses TRBV15 with TRBJ1-5; 8 bases fit TRBD1. CDR1 LNHNV and CDR2 YYDKDF come from the germline V gene (reference sequence). V shed 2 bases, J shed 6 bases, and the junction held 3 bases outside the gene matches. The CDR3 is made up of 14 amino acids.

The CDR3 DNA reads TGTGCCAGCAGCTTTTTGACAGGGCGGACCTATGGCTACACCTTC. The encoded protein is CASSFLTGRTYGYTF. The V call is TRBV7-9, the J call TRBJ1-2; 7 bases match TRBD1. This CDR3 spans 15 amino acids. Germline CDR1 reads SEHNR; CDR2 reads FQNEAQ (reference sequence). V dropped 3 bases and J dropped 4; count of bases not matched to a gene: 8. The full variable domain, completed using reference TRBV7-9 and TRBJ1-2, is DTGVSQNPRHKITKRGQNVTFRCDPISEHNRLYWYRQTLGQGPEFLTYFQNEAQLEKSRLLSDRFSAERPKGSFSTLEIQRTEQGDSAMYLCASSFLTGRTYGYTFGSGTRLTVV.

The rearrangement uses TRBV5-1 and TRBJ2-5; 13 bases line up with TRBD2. V gave up 2 bases and J gave up 0 bases; unmatched junction bases: 4. The CDR3 runs 17 residues. Germline V gives CDR1 SGHRS, CDR2 YFSETQ. CDR3 sequence reads: CASSLGLAGANQETQYF. The CDR3 region has the DNA TGCGCCAGCAGCTTAGGACTAGCGGGGGCCAACCAAGAGACCCAGTACTTC.